Presented here are 23 T cell receptor beta chains from one specimen sequenced in a study of beta chain features in type 1 diabetes. Overall study findings and caveats: Shortening that was moderate but significant affected the TCRB CDR3s of Type 1 diabetes patients in all four CD4+ subsets.

These receptors have no identified antigens. Reverse transcribing all isolated RNA meant expressed TCRB transcripts were sequenced. Produced via immunoSEQ multiplex PCR; TCRdb's table is partial and in-frame only. The table records fewer than 350,000 clones, roughly 15% of them present only once. Sequenced input: naive CD4+ T cells from blood. The receptors stem from a man in his late teens or twenties with type 1 diabetes.

The chain recombines TRBV27 with TRBJ1-5; TRBD1 matches 7 bases. The V segment lost 3 bases and the J segment 3 bases; nucleotides outside the gene matches: 8. Germline V lookup: CDR1 MNHEY, CDR2 SMNVEV (reference sequence). CDR3 length equals 16 residues. The CDR3 reads CASSFMQGGNNQPQHF. CDR3 in DNA: TGTGCCAGCAGTTTTATGCAGGGGGGTAACAATCAGCCCCAGCATTTT.

In its sample, this clone was seen a few times. This rearrangement joins TRBV2 to TRBJ2-2, with D unresolved. The V end lost 7 bases, the J end lost 7 bases, and 7 bases lay between the germline ends. Germline loops: CDR1 SNHLY, CDR2 FYNNEI. CDR3 length: 11 residues. The CDR3 nucleotides are TGTGCCAGCAAGTACGGCGGGGAGCTGTTTTTT. It specifies CASKYGGELFF.

The sample holds a few counts of this clone. This chain connects TRBV2 to TRBJ1-4; D remains ambiguous. The CDR3 is 13 residues long. Trimming removed 4 bases from V and 5 bases from J, with 8 bases in between. Germline V gene sequence: CDR1 SNHLY, CDR2 FYNNEI. The CDR3, as DNA: TGTGCCAGCAGTGGGCGGTGGAATGAAAAACTGTTTTTT. Its translation is CASSGRWNEKLFF.

The chain carries TRBV4-3 and TRBJ1-2; D may be TRBD1 (6 bases). Looked up from germline, CDR1 is LGHNA and CDR2 is YSLEER. The V gene lost 1 base and the J gene lost 1 base, with 10 bases spanning the gap. The CDR3 runs to 15 residues. CDR3 coding DNA: TGCGCCAGCAGCCAAGGGACAGCGGATAACTATGGCTACACCTTC. Translation gives CASSQGTADNYGYTF.

The V and J genes are TRBV5-4 and TRBJ2-3; unclear D gene. The ends were cut back, 4 bases at V and 4 bases at J, with 13 bases in the middle. This CDR3 is 14 amino acids long. Germline V gives CDR1 SGHNT, CDR2 YYREEE (reference sequence). The CDR3 nucleotides read TGTGCCAGCAGCCCTACCTTGTTGTCAGATACGCAGTATTTT. It codes for CASSPTLLSDTQYF.

This clone was counted only a few times. The J gene is TRBJ2-5, the V gene TRBV2; 7 bases agree with TRBD1. This CDR3 region has 15 residues. V lost 5 bases to trimming and J lost 5 bases; unmatched junction nucleotides: 11. Germline V gene data show CDR1 as SNHLY and CDR2 as FYNNEI. The CDR3 DNA is TGTGCCAGCAGTAGGGACAGCCGATTGTGGGAGACCCAGTACTTC. Amino acid sequence: CASSRDSRLWETQYF.

The sample holds a few counts of this clone. V is TRBV13 and J is TRBJ2-7; D gene ambiguous. The CDR3 runs 20 residues. Germline values: CDR1 PRHDT, CDR2 FYEKMQ (reference sequence). V lost 2 bases and J 2 bases, leaving 28 bases between the germline ends. The CDR3 coding sequence is TGTGCCAGCAGCTTACTTTCCCGGTTTTCCAGGCCTATTGGTACCTACGAGCAGTACTTC. It encodes CASSLLSRFSRPIGTYEQYF.

Only a few counts were recorded for this clone. The chain is built from TRBV30 and TRBJ2-7, with D possibly matching TRBD2 (6 bases). Trimming left V 0 bases short and J 4 bases short, with 16 bases between. The germline CDR1 and CDR2 sequences are GTSNPN and SVGIG (reference sequence). The CDR3 spans 15 residues. DNA for the CDR3: TGTGCCTGGAGTGTCAGGGACGCGGGGAGGTACGAGCAGTACTTC. Translated, it gives CAWSVRDAGRYEQYF.

V usage is TRBV4-3 and J usage is TRBJ1-1; 8 bases are shared with TRBD1. Germline CDR1 is LGHNA and CDR2 is YSLEER. This CDR3 is built from 13 residues. The ends lost 1 base at V and 7 bases at J; junction bases unmatched: 2. CDR3 sequence (DNA): TGCGCCAGCAGCCAAGTTACAGGGGGTGAAGCTTTCTTT. Protein product: CASSQVTGGEAFF.

This chain links TRBV7-9 with TRBJ2-4, with TRBD2 identical over 7 bases. In germline, CDR1 is SEHNR, CDR2 FQNEAQ (reference sequence). Trimming took 5 bases from V and 0 from J; bases not matched to a gene: 4. This CDR3 contains 15 residues. The CDR3 protein is CASSASGLAKNIQYF. DNA of the CDR3: TGTGCCAGCAGCGCTAGCGGTCTAGCCAAAAACATTCAGTACTTC.

CDR3 in amino acids: CAWSADRTTGIGSNQPQHF. The CDR3 DNA follows: TGTGCCTGGAGTGCGGACCGGACGACAGGGATCGGCAGCAATCAGCCCCAGCATTTT. The chain joins TRBV30 to TRBJ1-5, with TRBD1 matching 7 bases. V shed 1 base, J shed 1 base, and the junction held 16 bases outside the gene matches. CDR1 GTSNPN and CDR2 SVGIG come from the germline V gene (reference sequence). The CDR3 extends over 19 amino acids.

The chain joins TRBV4-1 to TRBJ2-3, with D unresolved. V was pared by 0 bases and J by 2 bases, with 6 bases between. The germline V gene encodes CDR1 MGHRA and CDR2 YSYEKL. CDR3 length: 14 amino acids. Here the CDR3 reads CASSQELNTDTQYF. The DNA for the CDR3 is TGCGCCAGCAGCCAAGAACTTAACACAGATACGCAGTATTTT.

The J gene is TRBJ1-5, the V gene TRBV30, with a tentative D call TRBD1 (6 bases). The CDR3 sequence is 12 residues long. V lost 8 bases to trimming and J lost 2 bases, with 10 bases between them. Germline-derived CDR1 and CDR2 are GTSNPN and SVGIG (reference sequence). In nucleotides, the CDR3 is TGTGCCCCCCGACAGGGCAATCAGCCCCAGCATTTT. This translates into CAPRQGNQPQHF.

This clone appeared a few times. The chain carries TRBV5-1 and TRBJ2-2, with D uncertain. Germline CDR1 is SGHRS and CDR2 is YFSETQ. The CDR3 covers 16 residues. V was clipped by 0 bases and J by 4 bases, with 13 bases between them. The CDR3 here is CASSLVSGASTGELFF. Written as DNA, the CDR3 is TGCGCCAGCAGCTTGGTATCGGGTGCGAGCACCGGGGAGCTGTTTTTT.

This clone was detected a few times. V gene TRBV4-1 combines with J gene TRBJ2-7; D is undetermined. The germline gives CDR1 MGHRA, CDR2 YSYEKL. CDR3 length: 15 amino acids. Trimming pared 0 bases from V and 2 bases from J, leaving 11 bases between. The CDR3 sequence: CASSQDPTVTYEQYF. As DNA, the CDR3 is TGCGCCAGCAGCCAAGATCCCACAGTAACCTACGAGCAGTACTTC.

The chain recombines TRBV6-5 with TRBJ2-7, with 10 nucleotides matching TRBD1. The CDR3 is made up of 15 amino acids. Unmatched junction bases numbered 5, after V lost 4 bases and J lost 2 bases. Germline CDR1 is MNHEY and CDR2 is SVGAGI. The CDR3 nucleotides are TGTGCCAGCAGTTCCCCGGGACAGGGGACCTACGAGCAGTACTTC. Translated: CASSSPGQGTYEQYF.

This clone came up a few times. This chain uses TRBV29-1 with TRBJ1-1, with D perhaps matching TRBD1 (5 bases). The ends were cut back, 6 bases at V and 0 bases at J, with 11 bases in the middle. In germline, CDR1 is SQVTM, CDR2 ANQGSEA. The CDR3 loop spans 13 amino acids. The CDR3 loop reads CSVRQILNTEAFF. In DNA form, the CDR3 reads TGCAGCGTCCGACAGATTCTGAACACTGAAGCTTTCTTT.

The chain uses TRBV7-2 and TRBJ2-3; D ambiguous. The germline CDR1 and CDR2 sequences are SGHTA and FQGNSA. The CDR3 contains 13 residues. Trimming pared 4 bases from V and 6 bases from J, leaving 11 bases between. CDR3 sequence: CASSSRVFDTQYF. CDR3 DNA sequence: TGTGCCAGCAGCTCCCGAGTCTTTGATACGCAGTATTTT.

The genes are TRBV30 and TRBJ2-7, with 9 bases that match TRBD2. The CDR3 is 15 residues long. J was trimmed by 4 bases and V by 3 bases; bases with no gene match: 10. Germline CDR1 GTSNPN, CDR2 SVGIG (reference sequence). Here the CDR3 DNA reads TGTGCCTGGAGGGGGCCTCGGACTAGCGTTTACGAGCAGTACTTC. This gives the protein CAWRGPRTSVYEQYF.

The gene calls are TRBV2 and TRBJ2-2, with D possibly TRBD2 on 5 matching bases. Germline V gives CDR1 SNHLY, CDR2 FYNNEI. CDR3 size: 13 residues. Between the trimmed V and J ends, which lost 8 bases and 8 bases, there was a span of 15 bases. This chain's CDR3 is CASGRTAAGELFF. The CDR3 DNA is TGTGCCAGCGGAAGGACTGCTGCGGGGGAGCTGTTTTTT.

The chain carries TRBV6-1 and TRBJ2-7, with D possibly being TRBD2 (6 bases). Germline CDR1 MNHNS, CDR2 SASEGT. This CDR3 has 12 amino acids. V lost 11 bases and J 1 base, leaving 12 bases between the germline ends. This CDR3 reads CAGGITSYEQYF. DNA of the CDR3: TGTGCCGGGGGGATTACGTCCTACGAGCAGTACTTC.

This chain connects TRBV25-1 to TRBJ1-1, with a weak D call TRBD1 (6 bases). V lost 2 bases and J 4 bases, leaving 11 bases between the germline ends. Germline assignment: CDR1 MGHDK and CDR2 SYGVNS. The CDR3 extends over 14 amino acids. CDR3 sequence reads: CASSEQGRATEAFF. The CDR3 DNA is TGTGCCAGCAGTGAACAGGGGAGGGCCACTGAAGCTTTCTTT.

This rearrangement joins TRBV11-2 to TRBJ2-7; unclear D gene. Trimming cost V 2 bases and J 5 bases, with 13 bases left between them. The CDR3 is 14 residues long. Per germline, CDR1 SGHAT and CDR2 FQNNGV. In nucleotides, the CDR3 is TGTGCCAGCAGCTTATTTCTCCGCGGCGACGAGCAGTACTTC. This gives the protein CASSLFLRGDEQYF. Combining the CDR3 with reference TRBV11-2 and TRBJ2-7 gives the whole variable domain EAGVAQSPRYKIIEKRQSVAFWCNPISGHATLYWYQQILGQGPKLLIQFQNNGVVDDSQLPKDRFSAERLKGVDSTLKIQPAKLEDSAVYLCASSLFLRGDEQYFGPGTRLTVT.